Here is one TCR beta chain with its context. In the original analysis: It was from reference gene primer amplification that nucleated cell counts were estimated. Clones were sequenced by immunoSEQ multiplex PCR, and TCRdb holds only the in-frame ones, with some missing. V, J and clone size are taken as reported in that table, and D and trimming were inferred from the DNA itself. This table has approximately 260,000 clones, 84% appearing once. This entry comes from a study of blood T cell repertoires in COVID-19. Across the whole study: Specimens from acute and convalescent COVID-19 originated in the United States, Italy and Spain. In each case, the material was cDNA or gDNA derived from T cells, B-cell-depleted T cells, or PBMCs.

CDR1 is SGHTA, CDR2 FQGTGA, per germline. Trimming shortened V by 1 base and J by 8 bases, and 12 bases separated the two germline ends. The CDR3 consists of 14 residues. The sequencing sample was made of peripheral blood. The receptor's source is a human donor in a cohort sampled during active COVID-19. The chain combines TRBV7-3 with TRBJ2-1; tentative D call: TRBD2 (6 bases). CDR3 loop: CASSLMKGGYEQFF. The CDR3 bases are TGTGCCAGCAGCTTAATGAAAGGAGGGTATGAGCAGTTCTTC.